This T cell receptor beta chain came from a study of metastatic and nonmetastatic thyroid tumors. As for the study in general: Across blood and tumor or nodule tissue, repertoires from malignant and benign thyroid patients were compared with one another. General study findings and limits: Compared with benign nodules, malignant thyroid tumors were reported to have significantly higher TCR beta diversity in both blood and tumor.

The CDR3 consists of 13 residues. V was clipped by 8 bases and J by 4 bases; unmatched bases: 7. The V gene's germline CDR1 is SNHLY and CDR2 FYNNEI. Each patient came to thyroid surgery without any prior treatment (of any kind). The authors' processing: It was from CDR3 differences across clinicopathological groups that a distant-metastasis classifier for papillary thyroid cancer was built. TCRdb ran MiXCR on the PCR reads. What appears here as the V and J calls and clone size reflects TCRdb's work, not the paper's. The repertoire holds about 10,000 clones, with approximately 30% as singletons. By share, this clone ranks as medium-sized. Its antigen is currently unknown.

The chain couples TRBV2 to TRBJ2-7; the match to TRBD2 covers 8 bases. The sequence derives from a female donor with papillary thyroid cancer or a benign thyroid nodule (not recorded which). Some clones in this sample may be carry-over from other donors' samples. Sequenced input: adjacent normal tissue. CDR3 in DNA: TGTGCCAGCGTCGGGGGGGGGGAATACGAGCAGTACTTC. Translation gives CASVGGGEYEQYF.